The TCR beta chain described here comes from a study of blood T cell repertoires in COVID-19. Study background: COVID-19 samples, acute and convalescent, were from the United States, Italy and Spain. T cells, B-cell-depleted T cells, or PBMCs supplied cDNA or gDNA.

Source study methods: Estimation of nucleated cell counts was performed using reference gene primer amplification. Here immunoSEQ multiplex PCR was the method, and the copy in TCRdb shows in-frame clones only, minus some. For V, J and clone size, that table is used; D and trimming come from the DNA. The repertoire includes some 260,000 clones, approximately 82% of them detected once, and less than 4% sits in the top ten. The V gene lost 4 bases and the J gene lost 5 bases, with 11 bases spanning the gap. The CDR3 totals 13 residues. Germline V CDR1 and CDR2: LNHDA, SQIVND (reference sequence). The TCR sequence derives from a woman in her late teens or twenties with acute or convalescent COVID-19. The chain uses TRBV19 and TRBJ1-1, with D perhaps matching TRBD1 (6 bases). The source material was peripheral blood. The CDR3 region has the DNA TGTGCCAGTAGTACTTACAGGGAGACTGAAGCTTTCTTT. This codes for CASSTYRETEAFF.